A single sample gave rise to the 5 T cell receptor beta chains below, sequenced in a study of cytomegalovirus exposure and HLA in healthy donors. A multiplex PCR was run with 60 Vbeta primers and 13 Jbeta primers. Assay: immunoSEQ multiplex PCR; the TCRdb copy retains only in-frame clones and omits some. In the table there are roughly 110,000 clones, around 76% of which are singletons. Sequenced input: PBMCs. The receptors come from a woman in her 40s in good health and CMV-seropositive.

The rearrangement joins TRBV30 to TRBJ1-5; 8 positions agree with TRBD1. V shed 4 bases and J 1 base; nucleotides not matched to a gene: 3. The CDR3 is 14 residues long. Germline V gene data show CDR1 as GTSNPN and CDR2 as SVGIG (reference sequence). CDR3 bases: TGTGCCTGGACCTGGACAGGGAGCAATCAGCCCCAGCATTTT. Translating gives CAWTWTGSNQPQHF.

This clone came up a few times. The chain uses TRBV5-4 and TRBJ2-1, with D unresolved. The CDR3 is made up of 11 amino acids. V lost 3 bases and J lost 4, with 2 bases in between. Germline lookup yields CDR1 SGHNT and CDR2 YYREEE (reference sequence). The CDR3 is CASSSYNEQFF. In nucleotides, the CDR3 is TGTGCCAGCAGCTCGTACAATGAGCAGTTCTTC.

This clone came up a few times. The chain couples TRBV7-9 to TRBJ2-1; 8 bases agree with TRBD2. CDR3 size: 15 residues. Germline V gene data show CDR1 as SEHNR and CDR2 as FQNEAQ (reference sequence). The J segment lost 0 bases and the V segment lost 6 bases, leaving 4 bases of the junction unmatched. The CDR3 is CASRLGGGSYNEQFF. The CDR3 DNA reads as TGTGCCAGCAGGCTCGGGGGGGGCTCCTACAATGAGCAGTTCTTC.

The chain joins TRBV5-5 to TRBJ1-6; 7 nucleotides align to TRBD1. The germline V gene has CDR1 SGHKS and CDR2 YYEKEE (reference sequence). The CDR3 has 14 residues. Losses at the gene ends were 7 bases for V and 7 bases for J; bases not matched to a gene: 8. The CDR3 DNA follows: TGTGCCAGCCACAGGGGAAATTGGAATTCACCCCTCCACTTT. As protein: CASHRGNWNSPLHF.

The chain couples TRBV15 to TRBJ1-3, with a tentative D call TRBD1 (5 bases). The length of the CDR3 is 15 residues. V was cut by 0 bases and J by 8 bases, with 14 bases left in between. Germline CDR1 LNHNV, CDR2 YYDKDF (reference sequence). CDR3 loop: CATSRDSTAGDTIYF. The CDR3, as DNA: TGTGCCACCAGCAGAGATAGCACGGCGGGGGACACCATATATTTT.